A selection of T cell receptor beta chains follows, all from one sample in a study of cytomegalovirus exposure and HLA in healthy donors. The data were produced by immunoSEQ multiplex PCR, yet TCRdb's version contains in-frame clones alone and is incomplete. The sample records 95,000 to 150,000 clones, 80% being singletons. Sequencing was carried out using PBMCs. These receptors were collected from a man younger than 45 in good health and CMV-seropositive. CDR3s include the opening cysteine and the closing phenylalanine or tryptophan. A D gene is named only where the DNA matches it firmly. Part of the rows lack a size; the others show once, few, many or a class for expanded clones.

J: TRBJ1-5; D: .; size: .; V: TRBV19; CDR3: CASSRGRDYSNQPQHF; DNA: TGTGCCAGTAGTCGAGGGAGGGATTATAGCAATCAGCCCCAGCATTTT
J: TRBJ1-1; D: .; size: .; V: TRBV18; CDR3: CASSPKGLILKNTEAFF; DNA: TGTGCCAGCTCACCTAAGGGGTTGATACTAAAGAACACTGAAGCTTTCTTT
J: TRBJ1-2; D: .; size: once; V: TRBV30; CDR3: CAWSTGPGYTF; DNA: TGTGCCTGGAGTACTGGGCCTGGCTACACCTTC
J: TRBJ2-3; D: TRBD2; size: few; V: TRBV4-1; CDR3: CASSQRVLAGGRGYSTDTQYF; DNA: TGCGCCAGCAGCCAAAGAGTACTAGCGGGGGGGCGGGGTTATAGCACAGATACGCAGTATTTT
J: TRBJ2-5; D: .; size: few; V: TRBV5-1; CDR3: CASSSQETQYF; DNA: TGCGCCAGCAGCTCGCAAGAGACCCAGTACTTC
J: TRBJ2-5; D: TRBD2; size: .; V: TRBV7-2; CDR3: CASSLGFRLAGGETQYF; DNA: TGTGCCAGCAGCTTAGGGTTTCGGCTAGCGGGGGGGGAGACCCAGTACTTC
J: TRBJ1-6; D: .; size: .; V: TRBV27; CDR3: CASSFDSSYNSPLHF; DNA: TGTGCCAGCAGTTTCGACAGCTCCTATAATTCACCCCTCCACTTT
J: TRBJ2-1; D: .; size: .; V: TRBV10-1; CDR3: CATQHYFGEQFF; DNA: TGCGCCACGCAACATTATTTTGGTGAGCAGTTCTTC
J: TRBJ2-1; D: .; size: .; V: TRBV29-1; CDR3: CSVQTGSYNEQFF; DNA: TGCAGCGTCCAGACAGGCTCCTACAATGAGCAGTTCTTC
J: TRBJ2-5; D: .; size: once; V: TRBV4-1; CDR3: CASSQVRGYQETQYF; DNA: TGCGCCAGCAGCCAAGTTCGGGGATACCAAGAGACCCAGTACTTC
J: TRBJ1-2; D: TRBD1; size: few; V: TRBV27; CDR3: CASSLSPDRGGGYTF; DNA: TGTGCCAGCAGTTTATCGCCCGACAGGGGCGGGGGCTACACCTTC
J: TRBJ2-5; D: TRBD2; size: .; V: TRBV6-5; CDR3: CASSPSGGRGETQYF; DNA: TGTGCCAGCAGCCCTAGCGGGGGGCGGGGAGAGACCCAGTACTTC
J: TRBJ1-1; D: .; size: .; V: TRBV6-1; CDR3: CASLTPTEAFF; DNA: TGTGCCAGCTTGACTCCTACTGAAGCTTTCTTT
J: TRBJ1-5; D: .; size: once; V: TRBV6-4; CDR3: CASRREGGRSNQPQHF; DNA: TGTGCCAGCAGGAGGGAAGGGGGAAGGAGCAATCAGCCCCAGCATTTT
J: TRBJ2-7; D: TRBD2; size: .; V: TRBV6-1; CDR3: CASSEAGGSSYEQYF; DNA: TGTGCCAGCAGTGAAGCGGGGGGGAGCTCCTACGAGCAGTACTTC
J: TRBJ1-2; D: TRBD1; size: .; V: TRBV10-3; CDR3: CAISDQGAIRLGYGYTF; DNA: TGTGCCATCAGTGATCAGGGGGCAATCAGGCTTGGCTATGGCTACACCTTC
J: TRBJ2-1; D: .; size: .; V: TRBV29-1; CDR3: CSVVAFSRGGEQFF; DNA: TGCAGCGTTGTAGCTTTCAGCAGGGGTGGTGAGCAGTTCTTC
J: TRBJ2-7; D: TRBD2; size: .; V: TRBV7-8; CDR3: CASSTTTSGDSYEQYF; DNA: TGTGCCAGCAGCACCACGACTAGCGGGGACTCCTACGAGCAGTACTTC
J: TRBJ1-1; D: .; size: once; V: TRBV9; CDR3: CASSPGGRNTEAFF; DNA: TGTGCCAGCAGCCCGGGGGGTAGGAACACTGAAGCTTTCTTT
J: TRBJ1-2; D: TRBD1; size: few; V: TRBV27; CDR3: CASSYGQGDGYTF; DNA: TGTGCCAGCAGTTACGGACAGGGGGATGGCTACACCTTC
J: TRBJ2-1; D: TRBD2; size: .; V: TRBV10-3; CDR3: CAIRTSGGANEQFF; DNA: TGTGCCATCAGAACTAGCGGGGGGGCAAATGAGCAGTTCTTC
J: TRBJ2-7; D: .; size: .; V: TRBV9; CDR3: CASSTGWAYEQYF; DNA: TGTGCCAGCAGCACGGGGTGGGCCTACGAGCAGTACTTC
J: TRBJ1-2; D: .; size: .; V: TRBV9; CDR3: CASSGRGNYGYTF; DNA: TGTGCCAGCAGCGGCAGGGGCAACTATGGCTACACCTTC
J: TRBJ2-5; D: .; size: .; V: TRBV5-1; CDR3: CASSFGRGQETQYF; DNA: TGCGCCAGCAGCTTTGGACGGGGCCAAGAGACCCAGTACTTC
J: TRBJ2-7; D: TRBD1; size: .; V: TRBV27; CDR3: CASSPGTGTTLRQYF; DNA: TGTGCCAGCAGCCCTGGGACAGGAACTACCCTAAGGCAGTACTTC
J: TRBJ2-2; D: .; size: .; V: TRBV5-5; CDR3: CASSEWMGRNTGELFF; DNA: TGTGCCAGCAGCGAATGGATGGGCCGGAACACCGGGGAGCTGTTTTTT
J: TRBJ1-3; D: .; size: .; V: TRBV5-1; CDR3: CASSLVGQRYSGNTIYF; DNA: TGCGCCAGCAGCTTGGTCGGACAGCGATACTCTGGAAACACCATATATTTT
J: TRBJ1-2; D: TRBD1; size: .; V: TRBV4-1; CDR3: CASSHPIPGQNYGYTF; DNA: TGCGCCAGCAGCCACCCGATCCCGGGACAGAACTATGGCTACACCTTC
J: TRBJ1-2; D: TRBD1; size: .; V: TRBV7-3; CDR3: CASSPIPGDSSDIGYTF; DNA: TGTGCCAGCAGCCCCATACCGGGGGACAGTTCCGACATTGGCTACACCTTC
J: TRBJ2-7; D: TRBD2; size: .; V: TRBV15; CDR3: CATSRAAGGYEQYF; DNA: TGTGCCACCAGCAGAGCGGCGGGGGGCTACGAGCAGTACTTC
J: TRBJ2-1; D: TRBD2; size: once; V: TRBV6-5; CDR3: CASSSGTSGTYNEQFF; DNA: TGTGCCAGCAGTTCCGGGACTAGCGGTACCTACAATGAGCAGTTCTTC
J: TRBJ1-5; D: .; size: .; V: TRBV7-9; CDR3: CASSLVGGGNNQPQHF; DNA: TGTGCCAGCAGCTTAGTTGGGGGGGGTAACAATCAGCCCCAGCATTTT